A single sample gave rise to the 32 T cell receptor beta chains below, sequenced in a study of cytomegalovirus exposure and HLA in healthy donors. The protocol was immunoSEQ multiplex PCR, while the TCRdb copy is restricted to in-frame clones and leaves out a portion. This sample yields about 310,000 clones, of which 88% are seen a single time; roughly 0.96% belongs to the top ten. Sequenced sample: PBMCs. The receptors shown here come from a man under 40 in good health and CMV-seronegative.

The CDR3 loop is CATSTGDRDVTEAFF. The CDR3 bases are TGTGCCACCAGCACAGGAGACAGGGACGTCACTGAAGCTTTCTTT. V is TRBV15 and J is TRBJ1-1; 7 nucleotides match TRBD1. V was clipped by 4 bases and J by 4 bases; unmatched bases: 9. Germline CDR1 and CDR2: LNHNV and YYDKDF (reference sequence). The CDR3 covers 15 residues.

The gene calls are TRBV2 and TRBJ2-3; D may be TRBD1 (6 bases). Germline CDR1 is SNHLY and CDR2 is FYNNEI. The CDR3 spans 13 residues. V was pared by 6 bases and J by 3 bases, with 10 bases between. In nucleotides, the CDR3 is TGTGCCAGCAGACAGGGTGGGACAGATACGCAGTATTTT. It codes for CASRQGGTDTQYF. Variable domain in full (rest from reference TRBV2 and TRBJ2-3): EPEVTQTPSHQVTQMGQEVILRCVPISNHLYFYWYRQILGQKVEFLVSFYNNEISEKSEIFDDQFSVERPDGSNFTLKIRSTKLEDSAMYFCASRQGGTDTQYFGPGTRLTVL.

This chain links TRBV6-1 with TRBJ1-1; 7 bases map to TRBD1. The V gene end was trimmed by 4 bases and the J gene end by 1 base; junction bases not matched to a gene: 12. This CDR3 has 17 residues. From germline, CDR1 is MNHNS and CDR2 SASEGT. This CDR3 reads CASSVFFSGQANTEAFF. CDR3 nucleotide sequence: TGTGCCAGCAGTGTGTTCTTTAGCGGACAGGCGAACACTGAAGCTTTCTTT.

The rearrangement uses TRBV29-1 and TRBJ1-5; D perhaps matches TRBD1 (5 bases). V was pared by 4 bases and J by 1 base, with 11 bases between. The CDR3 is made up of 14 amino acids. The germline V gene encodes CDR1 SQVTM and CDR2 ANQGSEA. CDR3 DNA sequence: TGCAGCGTTGGGGAGGGGATGAGCAATCAGCCCCAGCATTTT. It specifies CSVGEGMSNQPQHF.

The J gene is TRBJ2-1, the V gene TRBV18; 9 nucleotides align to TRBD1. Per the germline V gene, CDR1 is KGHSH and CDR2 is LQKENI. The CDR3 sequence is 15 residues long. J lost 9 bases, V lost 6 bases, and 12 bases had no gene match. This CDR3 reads CASSQSTGGVSEQFF. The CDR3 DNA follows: TGTGCCAGCTCCCAATCGACAGGGGGGGTCTCTGAGCAGTTCTTC.

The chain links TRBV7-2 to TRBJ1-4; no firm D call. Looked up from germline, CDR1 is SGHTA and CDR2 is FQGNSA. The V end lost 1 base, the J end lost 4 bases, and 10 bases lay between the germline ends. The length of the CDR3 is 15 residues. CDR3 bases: TGTGCCAGCAGCTTAGGAGGGTTTGGTAATGAAAAACTGTTTTTT. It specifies CASSLGGFGNEKLFF.

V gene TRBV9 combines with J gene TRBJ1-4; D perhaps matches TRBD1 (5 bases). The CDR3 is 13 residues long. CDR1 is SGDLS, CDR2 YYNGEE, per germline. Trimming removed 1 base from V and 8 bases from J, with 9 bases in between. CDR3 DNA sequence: TGTGCCAGCAGCGTACAGGGAGGGGAAAAACTGTTTTTT. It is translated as CASSVQGGEKLFF.

The CDR3, as DNA: TGCGCCAGCAGCTGGGACACCTCGGGCACCGGGGAGCTGTTTTTT. Translation gives CASSWDTSGTGELFF. The chain recombines TRBV5-1 with TRBJ2-2, with a possible D match to TRBD1 (6 bases). V gave up 3 bases and J gave up 4 bases, with 13 bases separating them. The CDR3 is 15 amino acids. CDR1 and CDR2 (germline): SGHRS, YFSETQ.

The CDR3 is CASSLVLAANTGELFF. In DNA form, the CDR3 reads TGCGCCAGCAGCTTGGTGCTAGCGGCGAACACCGGGGAGCTGTTTTTT. This chain links TRBV5-1 with TRBJ2-2, with 7 nucleotides matching TRBD2. This CDR3 is 16 amino acids long. Trimming at V came to 0 bases and at J to 0 bases, leaving 2 bases not matched to a gene. Germline values: CDR1 SGHRS, CDR2 YFSETQ.

CDR3 sequence (DNA): TGTGCCAGCTTCCGGGACACCCCAAACTATGGCTACACCTTC. It encodes CASFRDTPNYGYTF. J is TRBJ1-2 and V is TRBV6-1; D possibly corresponds to TRBD1 (6 bases). The V and J ends lost 8 bases and 2 bases respectively, with 15 bases between them. This CDR3 is built from 14 residues. Germline CDR1 is MNHNS and CDR2 is SASEGT.

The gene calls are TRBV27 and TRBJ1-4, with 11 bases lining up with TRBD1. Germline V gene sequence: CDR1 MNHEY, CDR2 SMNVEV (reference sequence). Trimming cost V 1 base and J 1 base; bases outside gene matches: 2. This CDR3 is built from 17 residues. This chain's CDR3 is CASSLWGTGGTNEKLFF. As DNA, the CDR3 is TGTGCCAGCAGTTTATGGGGGACAGGGGGAACTAATGAAAAACTGTTTTTT.

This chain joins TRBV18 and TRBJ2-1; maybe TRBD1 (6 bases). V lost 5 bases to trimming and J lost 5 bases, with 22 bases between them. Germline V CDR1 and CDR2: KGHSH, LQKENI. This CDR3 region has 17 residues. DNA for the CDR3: TGTGCCAGCTCAGTCCTTACAGGGATCGGCGATAACAATGAGCAGTTCTTC. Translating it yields CASSVLTGIGDNNEQFF.

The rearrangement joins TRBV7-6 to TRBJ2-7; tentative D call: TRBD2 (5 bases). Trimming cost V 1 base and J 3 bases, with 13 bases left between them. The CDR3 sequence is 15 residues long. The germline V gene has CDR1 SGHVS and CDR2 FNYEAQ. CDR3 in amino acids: CASSLEASGNYEQYF. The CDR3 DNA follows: TGTGCCAGCAGCTTAGAAGCTTCGGGGAACTACGAGCAGTACTTC.

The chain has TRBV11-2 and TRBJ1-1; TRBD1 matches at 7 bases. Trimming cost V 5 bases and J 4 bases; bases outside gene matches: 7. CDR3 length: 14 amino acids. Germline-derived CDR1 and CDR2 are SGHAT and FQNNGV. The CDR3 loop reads CASSHTGAVTEAFF. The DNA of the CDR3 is TGTGCCAGCAGCCATACAGGGGCGGTCACTGAAGCTTTCTTT.

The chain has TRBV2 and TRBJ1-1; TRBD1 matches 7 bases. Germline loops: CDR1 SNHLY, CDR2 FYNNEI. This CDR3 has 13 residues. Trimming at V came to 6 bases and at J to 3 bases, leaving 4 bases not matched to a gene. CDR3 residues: CASSEQGYTEAFF. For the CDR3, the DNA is TGTGCCAGCAGCGAACAGGGGTACACTGAAGCTTTCTTT. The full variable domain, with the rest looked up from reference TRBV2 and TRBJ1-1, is EPEVTQTPSHQVTQMGQEVILRCVPISNHLYFYWYRQILGQKVEFLVSFYNNEISEKSEIFDDQFSVERPDGSNFTLKIRSTKLEDSAMYFCASSEQGYTEAFFGQGTRLTVV.

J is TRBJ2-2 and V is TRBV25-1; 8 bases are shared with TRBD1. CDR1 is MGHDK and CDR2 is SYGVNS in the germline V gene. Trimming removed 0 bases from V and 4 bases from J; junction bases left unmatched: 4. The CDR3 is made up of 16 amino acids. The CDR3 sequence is CASSEYQGARTGELFF. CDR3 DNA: TGTGCCAGCAGTGAATATCAGGGGGCACGCACCGGGGAGCTGTTTTTT. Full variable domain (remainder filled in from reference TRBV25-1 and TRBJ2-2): EADIYQTPRYLVIGTGKKITLECSQTMGHDKMYWYQQDPGMELHLIHYSYGVNSTEKGDLSSESTVSRIRTEHFPLTLESARPSHTSQYLCASSEYQGARTGELFFGEGSRLTVL.

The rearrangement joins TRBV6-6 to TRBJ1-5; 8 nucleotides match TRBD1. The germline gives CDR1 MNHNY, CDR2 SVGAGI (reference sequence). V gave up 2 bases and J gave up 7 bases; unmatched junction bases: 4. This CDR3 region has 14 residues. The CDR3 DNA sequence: TGTGCCAGCAGTTACCCCGGGACAGGACAGCCCCAGCATTTT. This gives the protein CASSYPGTGQPQHF.

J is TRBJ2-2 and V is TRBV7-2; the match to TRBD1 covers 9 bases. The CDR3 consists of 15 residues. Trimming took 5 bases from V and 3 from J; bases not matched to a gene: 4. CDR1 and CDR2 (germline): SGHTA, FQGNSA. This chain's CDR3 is CASSPRTGDTGELFF. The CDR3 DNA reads TGTGCCAGCAGCCCCCGGACAGGGGACACCGGGGAGCTGTTTTTT.

CDR3 protein: CASSRRTGGTEAFF. CDR3 DNA sequence: TGTGCCAGTAGTAGAAGGACAGGGGGCACTGAAGCTTTCTTT. The chain uses TRBV19 and TRBJ1-1, with 10 bases that match TRBD1. V gave up 4 bases and J gave up 4 bases; unmatched junction bases: 3. The germline V gene has CDR1 LNHDA and CDR2 SQIVND (reference sequence). This CDR3 is built from 14 residues.

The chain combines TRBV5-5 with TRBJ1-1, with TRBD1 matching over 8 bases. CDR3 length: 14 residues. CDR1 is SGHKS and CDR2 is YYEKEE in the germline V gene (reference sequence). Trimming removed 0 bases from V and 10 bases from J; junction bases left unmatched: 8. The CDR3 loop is CASSLGQGNLGAFF. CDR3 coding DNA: TGTGCCAGCAGCTTGGGACAGGGGAATTTAGGAGCTTTCTTT.

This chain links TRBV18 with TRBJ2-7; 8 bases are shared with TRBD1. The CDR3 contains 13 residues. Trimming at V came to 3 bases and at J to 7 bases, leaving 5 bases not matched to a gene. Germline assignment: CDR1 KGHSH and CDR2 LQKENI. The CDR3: CASSPSGGWEQYF. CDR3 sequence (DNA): TGTGCCAGCTCACCGTCAGGGGGCTGGGAGCAGTACTTC.

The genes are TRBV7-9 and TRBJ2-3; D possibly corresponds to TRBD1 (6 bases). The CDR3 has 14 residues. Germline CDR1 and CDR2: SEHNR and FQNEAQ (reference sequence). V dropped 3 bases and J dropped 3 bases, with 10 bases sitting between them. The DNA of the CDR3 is TGTGCCAGCAGCTTTTCTCAGGGGACAGATACGCAGTATTTT. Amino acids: CASSFSQGTDTQYF. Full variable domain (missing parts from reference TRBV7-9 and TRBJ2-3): DTGVSQNPRHKITKRGQNVTFRCDPISEHNRLYWYRQTLGQGPEFLTYFQNEAQLEKSRLLSDRFSAERPKGSFSTLEIQRTEQGDSAMYLCASSFSQGTDTQYFGPGTRLTVL.

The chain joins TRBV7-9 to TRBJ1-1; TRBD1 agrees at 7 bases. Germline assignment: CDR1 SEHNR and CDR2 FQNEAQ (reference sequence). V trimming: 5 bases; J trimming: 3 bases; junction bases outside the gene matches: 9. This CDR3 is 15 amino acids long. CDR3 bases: TGTGCCAGCAGCAACCCGACAGGGTTCGACACTGAAGCTTTCTTT. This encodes CASSNPTGFDTEAFF.

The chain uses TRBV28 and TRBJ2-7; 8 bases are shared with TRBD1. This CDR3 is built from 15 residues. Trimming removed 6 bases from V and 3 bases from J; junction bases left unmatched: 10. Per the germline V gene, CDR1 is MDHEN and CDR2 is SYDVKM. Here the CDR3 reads CASRLTGTGVYEQYF. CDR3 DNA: TGTGCCAGCAGACTTACCGGGACAGGAGTCTACGAGCAGTACTTC.

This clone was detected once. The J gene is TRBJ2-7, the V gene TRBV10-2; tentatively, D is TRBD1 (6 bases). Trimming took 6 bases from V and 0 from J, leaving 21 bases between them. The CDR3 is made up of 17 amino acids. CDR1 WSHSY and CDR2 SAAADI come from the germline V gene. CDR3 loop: CASRVDARGGSSYEQYF. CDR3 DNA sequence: TGCGCCAGCAGAGTCGATGCCAGGGGCGGCAGCTCCTACGAGCAGTACTTC.

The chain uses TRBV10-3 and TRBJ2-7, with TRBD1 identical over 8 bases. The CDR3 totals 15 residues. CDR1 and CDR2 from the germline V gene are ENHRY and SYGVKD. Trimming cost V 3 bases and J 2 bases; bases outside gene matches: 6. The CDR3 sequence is CAISENPGQAYEQYF. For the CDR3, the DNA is TGTGCCATCAGTGAAAACCCGGGACAGGCCTACGAGCAGTACTTC.

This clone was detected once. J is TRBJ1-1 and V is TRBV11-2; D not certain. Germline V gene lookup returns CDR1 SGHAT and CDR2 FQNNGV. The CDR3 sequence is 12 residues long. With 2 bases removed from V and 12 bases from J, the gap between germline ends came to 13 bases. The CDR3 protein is CASSLIAVWTFF. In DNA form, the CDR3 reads TGTGCCAGCAGCTTAATTGCGGTTTGGACTTTCTTT.

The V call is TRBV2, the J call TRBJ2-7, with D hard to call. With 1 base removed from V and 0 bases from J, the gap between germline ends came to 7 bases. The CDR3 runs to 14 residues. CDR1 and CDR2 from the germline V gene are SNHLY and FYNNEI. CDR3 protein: CASSEGSISYEQYF. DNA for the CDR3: TGTGCCAGCAGTGAAGGGAGTATCTCCTACGAGCAGTACTTC.

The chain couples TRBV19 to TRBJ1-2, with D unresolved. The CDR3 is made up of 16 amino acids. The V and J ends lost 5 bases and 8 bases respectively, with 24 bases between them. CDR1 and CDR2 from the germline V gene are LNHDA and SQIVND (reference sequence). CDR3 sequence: CASSYVVEVAFRGYTF. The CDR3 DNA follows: TGTGCCAGTAGTTACGTAGTTGAGGTCGCGTTCCGGGGCTACACCTTC.

CDR3 loop: CASSYSRQLVNEQFF. The DNA for the CDR3 is TGTGCCAGCAGTTACTCGCGACAGCTTGTCAATGAGCAGTTCTTC. This chain uses TRBV6-5 with TRBJ2-1; the D gene is possibly TRBD1 (5 bases). This CDR3 region has 15 residues. CDR1 MNHEY and CDR2 SVGAGI come from the germline V gene. The V end lost 0 bases, the J end lost 6 bases, and 12 bases lay between the germline ends.

The CDR3 DNA reads as TGCGCCAGCAGCGTCGGCACCGGGGAGCTGTTTTTT. Encoded protein: CASSVGTGELFF. This rearrangement joins TRBV5-1 to TRBJ2-2; D not resolved. The V and J ends lost 4 bases and 4 bases respectively, with 5 bases between them. Per germline, CDR1 SGHRS and CDR2 YFSETQ. This CDR3 has 12 residues.

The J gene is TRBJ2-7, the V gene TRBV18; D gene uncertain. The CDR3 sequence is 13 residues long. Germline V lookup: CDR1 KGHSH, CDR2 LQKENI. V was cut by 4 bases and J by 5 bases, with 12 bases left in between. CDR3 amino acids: CASSLSQRDEQYF. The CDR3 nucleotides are TGTGCCAGCTCACTCTCGCAACGGGACGAGCAGTACTTC.